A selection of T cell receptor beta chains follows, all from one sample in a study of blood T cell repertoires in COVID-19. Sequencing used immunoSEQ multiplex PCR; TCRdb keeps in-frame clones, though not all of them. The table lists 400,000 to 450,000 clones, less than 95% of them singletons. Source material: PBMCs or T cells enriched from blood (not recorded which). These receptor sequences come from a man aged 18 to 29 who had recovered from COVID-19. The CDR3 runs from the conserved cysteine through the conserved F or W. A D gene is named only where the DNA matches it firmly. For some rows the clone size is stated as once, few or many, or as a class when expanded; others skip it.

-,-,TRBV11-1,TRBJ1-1,TGTGCCAGCAGCCCGAGTAATGTTGTGAACACTGAAGCTTTCTTT,CASSPSNVVNTEAFF
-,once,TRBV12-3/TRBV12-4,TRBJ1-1,TGTGCCAGCAGATACGGGTCCGAAGCTTTCTTT,CASRYGSEAFF
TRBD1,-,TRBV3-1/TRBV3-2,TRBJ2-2,TGTGCCAGCAGCCAAGACCCGGGACAGGGGGCGAACGGGGAGCTGTTTTTT,CASSQDPGQGANGELFF
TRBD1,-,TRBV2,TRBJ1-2,TGTGCCAGCAGTTCATTCAGGGGGATAAACTATGGCTACACCTTC,CASSSFRGINYGYTF
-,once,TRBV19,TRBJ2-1,TGTGCCACCCGACCCCGGGGGACCGCTCCTTCACCATCCCCGCAGTTCTTC,CATRPRGTAPSPSPQFF
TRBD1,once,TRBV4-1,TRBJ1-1,TGCGCCAGCAGCCGGACCCAGGGGGATTGGAACACTGAAGCTTTCTTT,CASSRTQGDWNTEAFF
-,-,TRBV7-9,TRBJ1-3,TGTGCCAGCAGCTCGCCCGACAGCTACTCTGGAAACACCATATATTTT,CASSSPDSYSGNTIYF
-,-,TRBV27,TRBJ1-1,TGTGCCAGCAGTTTATCGGAGAGCACTGAAGCTTTCTTT,CASSLSESTEAFF
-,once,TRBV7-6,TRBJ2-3,TGTGCCAGCAGCCCGCCACTAGGAGATACGCAGTATTTT,CASSPPLGDTQYF
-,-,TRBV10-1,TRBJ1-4,TGCGCCAGCAGTGAGTCGACCGGGACTACTAATGAAAAACTGTTTTTT,CASSESTGTTNEKLFF
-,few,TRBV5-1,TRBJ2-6,TGCGCCAGCACCGACAGTTCTGGGGCCAACGTCCTGACTTTC,CASTDSSGANVLTF
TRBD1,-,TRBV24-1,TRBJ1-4,TGTGCCAGACGACAGGGGTTTCGGGAAAAACTGTTTTTT,CARRQGFREKLFF
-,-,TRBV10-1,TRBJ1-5,TGCGCCAGCAGACAGACAGGTCCATTTAGCAATCAGCCCCAGCATTTT,CASRQTGPFSNQPQHF
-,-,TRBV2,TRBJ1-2,TGTGCCAGCAGTGACACAGAAAACTATGGCTACACCTTC,CASSDTENYGYTF
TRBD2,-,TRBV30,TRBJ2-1,TGTGCCTGGAAACTAGCGGGAGTTTCTGAGCAGTTCTTC,CAWKLAGVSEQFF
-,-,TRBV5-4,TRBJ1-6,TGTGCCAGCAGCCGGGGGGACGGGAATTCACCCCTCCACTTT,CASSRGDGNSPLHF
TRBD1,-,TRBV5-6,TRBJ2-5,TGTGCCAGCAGCTTGGCACAGGGGGTAGAGACCCAGTACTTC,CASSLAQGVETQYF
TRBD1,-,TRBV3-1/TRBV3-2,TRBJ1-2,TGTGCCAGCAGCCAAGATCCAGGGGGCCTTGGCTACACCTTC,CASSQDPGGLGYTF
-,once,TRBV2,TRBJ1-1,TGTGCCAGCAGGATTACCCATCGAGGAAGGGAAGCTTTCTTT,CASRITHRGREAFF
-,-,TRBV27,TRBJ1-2,TGTGCCAGCAGTTTATCAGGGGGAACTGGCTACACCTTC,CASSLSGGTGYTF
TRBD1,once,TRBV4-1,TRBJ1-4,TGCGCCAGCAGCCAGGGACAGCTGAATGAAAAACTGTTTTTT,CASSQGQLNEKLFF
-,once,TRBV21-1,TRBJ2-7,TGTGCCAGCAGCCTAGGAGGGCAGGCCACCTACGAGCAGTACTTC,CASSLGGQATYEQYF
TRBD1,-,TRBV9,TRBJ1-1,TGTGCCAGCAGCGTAGGTTGGGACAGAGGACACACTGAAGCTTTCTTT,CASSVGWDRGHTEAFF
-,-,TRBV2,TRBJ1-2,TGTGCCAGCAGTGCCGAGATCAAGGGCTACACCTTC,CASSAEIKGYTF
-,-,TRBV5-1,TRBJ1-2,TGCGCCAGCAGCTTGGTTACAGGGAGCTATGGCTACACCTTC,CASSLVTGSYGYTF
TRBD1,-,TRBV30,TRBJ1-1,TGTGCCTGGAGTGACAGGGGGAACACTGAAGCTTTCTTT,CAWSDRGNTEAFF
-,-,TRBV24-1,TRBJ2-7,TGTGCCACCAGTGACGTCCAGGGGGGTTTCTACGAGCAGTACTTC,CATSDVQGGFYEQYF
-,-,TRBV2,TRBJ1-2,TGTGCCAGCAGTGTGGCTGGCTCCCAGTATGGCTACACCTTC,CASSVAGSQYGYTF
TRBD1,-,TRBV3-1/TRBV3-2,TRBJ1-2,TGTGCCAGCAGCCAACCGGGACAGGGCCCCTATGGCTACACCTTC,CASSQPGQGPYGYTF
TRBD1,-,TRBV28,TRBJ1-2,TGTGCCAGCAGTTCCCGGGACAGATCTAACTATGGCTACACCTTC,CASSSRDRSNYGYTF
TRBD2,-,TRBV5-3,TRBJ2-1,TGTGCCAGAAGCCGGCTGGGGGTAGCGGGGCCCATCCACAATGAGCAGTTCTTC,CARSRLGVAGPIHNEQFF
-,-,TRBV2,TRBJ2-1,TGTGCCAGCAGGCCAAGGGACATTCTCAATGAGCAGTTCTTC,CASRPRDILNEQFF
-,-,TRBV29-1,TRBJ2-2,TGCAGCGTTGAATACTATAACACCGGGGAGCTGTTTTTT,CSVEYYNTGELFF
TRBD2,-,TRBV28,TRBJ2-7,TGTGCCAGCCAGCCACGGGGGGGCCGGGTCGAGCAGTACTTC,CASQPRGGRVEQYF
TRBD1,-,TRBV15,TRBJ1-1,TGTGCCACCAGCGCCCGACAGGGTAACACTGAAGCTTTCTTT,CATSARQGNTEAFF
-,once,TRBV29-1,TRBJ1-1,TGCAGCGGCCTGGGAGGGCCCCTCATGAACACTGAAGCTTTCTTT,CSGLGGPLMNTEAFF
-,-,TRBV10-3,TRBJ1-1,TGTGCCATCAGTGCTATAGCGGACACTGAAGCTTTCTTT,CAISAIADTEAFF
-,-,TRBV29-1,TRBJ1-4,TGCAGCGTTGAAGATTATATGGGTAGCCTGTTTTTT,CSVEDYMGSLFF
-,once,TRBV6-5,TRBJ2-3,TGTGCCAGAAACCTTGGAGCTAGCACAGATACGCAGTATTTT,CARNLGASTDTQYF
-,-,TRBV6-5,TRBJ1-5,TGTGCCAGCAGCGGGACGGTGGGGGGAGATCAGCCCCAGCATTTT,CASSGTVGGDQPQHF
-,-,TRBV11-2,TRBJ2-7,TGTGCCAGCAGCCCATGGACTGCGTACGAGCAGTACTTC,CASSPWTAYEQYF
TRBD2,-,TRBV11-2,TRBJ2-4,TGTGCCAGCAGCTTAGACGGGAGGGCCAAAAACATTCAGTACTTC,CASSLDGRAKNIQYF
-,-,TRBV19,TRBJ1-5,TGTGCCAGTAGTGGACAACACAATCAGCCCCAGCATTTT,CASSGQHNQPQHF
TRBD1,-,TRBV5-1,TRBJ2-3,TGCGCCAGCAGCCGGGACAGGACTTCCACAGATACGCAGTATTTT,CASSRDRTSTDTQYF
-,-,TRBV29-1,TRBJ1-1,TGCAGCGTTGTCCCAGACACTGAAGCTTTCTTT,CSVVPDTEAFF
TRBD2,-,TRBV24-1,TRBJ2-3,TGTGCCACCAGTGATTTCGGCGGGAGGGCATACACAGATACGCAGTATTTT,CATSDFGGRAYTDTQYF
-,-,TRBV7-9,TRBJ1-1,TGTGCCAGCTCCCAGGGAAGCACTGAAGCTTTCTTT,CASSQGSTEAFF
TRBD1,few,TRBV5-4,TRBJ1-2,TGTGCCAGCAGCTTCCTTACAGGGGGCTATGGCTACACCTTC,CASSFLTGGYGYTF
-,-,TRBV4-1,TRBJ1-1,TGCGCCAGCAGCCAGCAGGGGCGGGGGACTGAAGCTTTCTTT,CASSQQGRGTEAFF
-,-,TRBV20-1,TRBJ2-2,TGCAGTGCTAGTGACGGAGCGAACACCGGGGAGCTGTTTTTT,CSASDGANTGELFF
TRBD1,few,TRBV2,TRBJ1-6,TGTGCCAGCAGTCTTGGGGACAGGGGGTATAATTCACCCCTCCACTTT,CASSLGDRGYNSPLHF
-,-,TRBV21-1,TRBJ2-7,TGTGCCACCATGGGGACAGGGGTCTCAGGGGAGCAGTACTTC,CATMGTGVSGEQYF
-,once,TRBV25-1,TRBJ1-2,TGTGCCAGCAGGGAGGACGAGTACTATGGCTACACCTTC,CASREDEYYGYTF
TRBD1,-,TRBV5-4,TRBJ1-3,TGTGCCAGCAGCCGAATATCACAGGGGTCGGGAAACACCATATATTTT,CASSRISQGSGNTIYF
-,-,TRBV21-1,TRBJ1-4,TGTGCCAGTCTACCGGGACAGGGTAATGAAAAACTGTTTTTT,CASLPGQGNEKLFF